The text below deals with one T cell receptor (beta chain). Its target is not known. The treatment was: over 15 received Ad26.COV2.S at low or high dose, single or two shots; 5 received placebo; per-sample allocation not given. Sampling took place 63 days after the first vaccine or placebo injection. Ad26.COV2.S expressed prefusion-stabilized spike from the original Wuhan strain. This sample stems from a study of Ad26.COV2.S vaccination and SARS-CoV-2 variants. General study findings and limits: Vaccine and placebo recipients had comparable breadth of non-spike TCRs. Total T cell responses were possibly underestimated by TCR breadth and depth analyses. Post-vaccination spike-specific CD8+ and CD4+ T cell responses reportedly had substantial breadth.

Clones were read by immunoSEQ multiplex PCR, and TCRdb kept only the in-frame ones, dropping some. The data contain about 450,000 clones, approximately 89% of them singletons. This CDR3 region has 16 residues. Looked up from germline, CDR1 is LNHNV and CDR2 is YYDKDF (reference sequence). V trimming: 2 bases; J trimming: 4 bases; junction bases outside the gene matches: 6. The chain recombines TRBV15 with TRBJ2-5; 11 nucleotides match TRBD2. The input for sequencing was peripheral blood, taken in a trial of Ad26.COV2.S vaccine versus placebo. This sequence originates from a person between 18 and 65 years old who received the Ad26.COV2.S COVID-19 vaccine or a placebo. CDR3 amino acids: CATSRLLAGGGETQYF. Here the CDR3 DNA reads TGTGCCACCAGCAGACTCCTAGCGGGAGGAGGAGAGACCCAGTACTTC.